A selection of T cell receptor beta chains follows, all from one sample in a study of Graves' ophthalmopathy and Graves' hyperthyroidism. A single record per CDR3 protein comes from TCRdb applying MiXCR to the multiplex PCR reads. The sample yields under 250,000 distinct CDR3 sequences, about 22% seen once. The sequenced sample was peripheral blood. The receptors shown here come from a woman aged 45 to 65 with Graves' ophthalmopathy. The CDR3 runs from the conserved cysteine through the conserved F or W. A D gene is named only where the DNA matches it firmly. A clone size is listed for some rows: how often the clone was seen (once, few, many), or a class if it is expanded.

clone_size j_call d_call v_call cdr3_aa cdr3_nt
many TRBJ1-2 . TRBV2 CASSEKGYGYTF TGTGCCAGCAGTGAAAAAGGCTATGGCTACACCTTC
many TRBJ2-7 . TRBV15 CATSRGGASGEQYF TGTGCCACCAGCAGAGGCGGGGCTTCGGGGGAGCAGTACTTC
few TRBJ2-5 TRBD2 TRBV4-1 CASSQFQSAGVGETQYF TGCGCCAGCAGCCAATTCCAATCGGCGGGAGTAGGAGAGACCCAGTACTTC
. TRBJ2-7 . TRBV9 CASSVGSVSAYEQYF TGTGCCAGCAGCGTAGGGAGCGTAAGCGCCTACGAGCAGTACTTC
many TRBJ1-5 TRBD1 TRBV28 CASREIQGLQQPQHF TGTGCCAGCAGGGAAATACAGGGGCTCCAGCAGCCCCAGCATTTT
many TRBJ2-7 TRBD1 TRBV27 CASSPRTGRNEQYF TGTGCCAGCAGTCCTCGGACAGGGAGGAACGAGCAGTACTTC
many TRBJ2-7 . TRBV7-2 CASRSSPSLEQYF TGTGCCAGCAGGAGTTCGCCGTCCTTGGAGCAGTACTTC
many TRBJ2-5 . TRBV20-1 CSASVDLGRTQYF TGCAGTGCTAGTGTGGACCTAGGACGGACCCAGTACTTC
many TRBJ1-1 . TRBV12-3/TRBV12-4 CASTKGMNTEAFF TGTGCCAGCACGAAAGGAATGAACACTGAAGCTTTCTTT
many TRBJ2-7 TRBD1 TRBV5-1 CASSPTTGVGYEQYF TGCGCCAGCAGCCCTACTACAGGGGTGGGCTACGAGCAGTACTTC
. TRBJ1-1 TRBD1 TRBV10-3 CAITPGQGLGTEAFF TGTGCCATCACTCCGGGACAGGGATTAGGCACTGAAGCTTTCTTT